This TCR beta chain was recorded in a study of blood T cell repertoires in COVID-19. Study-wide context: T cells, B-cell-depleted T cells, or PBMCs supplied cDNA or gDNA.

Participants came from around 25 US areas, aged roughly 18 to 89 years. Clinical histories supplied by participants themselves formed the basis of cohort assignment. V was shortened by 3 bases and J by 4 bases, with 19 bases between the two germline ends. The germline V gene encodes CDR1 DFQATT and CDR2 SNEGSKA (reference sequence). The CDR3 extends over 16 amino acids. In the authors' methods: By means of reference gene primer amplification, nucleated cell counts were estimated. TCRdb's copy holds only in-frame clones and misses some; the assay was immunoSEQ multiplex PCR. That table furnishes V, J and clone size, whereas the DNA furnished D and trimming. The profile shows over 110,000 clones, roughly 83% of them singletons. This clone was counted between two and nine times.

Sequencing was carried out using PBMCs or T cells enriched from blood (not recorded which). The chain carries TRBV20-1 and TRBJ2-1, with a tentative D call TRBD1 (6 bases). The receptor was derived from a man aged 35 to 55 with acute COVID-19. CDR3: CSASRLLRGQYNEQFF. In nucleotides, the CDR3 is TGCAGTGCTAGTCGCCTTTTGAGGGGACAATACAATGAGCAGTTCTTC.